The subject of this entry is one T cell receptor (beta chain). This specimen belongs to a study of post-analysis software for immune sequencing data. Prepared TCR beta cDNA libraries contained unique molecular identifiers. MiXCR was run by TCRdb on the PCR reads, yielding one entry per CDR3 protein. Here the sample spans about 380,000 distinct CDR3 sequences, roughly 35% being singletons. This receptor was identified in a girl aged 5-17 years with multiple sclerosis. Sequenced input: blood.

The DNA of the CDR3 is TGTGCCAGCAGTGAAGGGCCGCTCCGTGAGAATCAGCCCCAGCATTTT. Protein product: CASSEGPLRENQPQHF. The V call is TRBV6-1, the J call TRBJ1-5, with D uncertain. Germline values: CDR1 MNHNS, CDR2 SASEGT. Trimming removed 1 base from V and 4 bases from J, with 14 bases in between. This CDR3 region has 16 residues.